The source of this T cell receptor beta chain is a study of CD8 T cells in Susac syndrome. With random hexamers, reverse transcription was performed on about 0.5 to 1 ug of RNA. Amplification of TCR beta CDR3 spanned 54 Vbeta and 13 Jbeta via immunoSEQ multiplex PCR. TCRdb analysed the immunoSEQ multiplex PCR reads with MiXCR anew, one entry per CDR3 protein. The repertoire has 180,000 or so distinct CDR3 sequences, about 94% of them found once; the top ten carry approximately 0.1%. Sequencing of TCR beta was undertaken in CD8+ and CD4+ T cells derived from blood. Controls matched for age and sex were healthy donors. CD8+ and CD4+ T cells were negatively isolated; TEMRA cells were FACS-enriched. This CDR3 comprises 15 residues. Deletions cut 0 bases from V and 0 bases from J, with 9 bases between. The germline V gene has CDR1 DFQATT and CDR2 SNEGSKA (reference sequence).

Sequencing input: CD4+ T cells from PBMCs. The receptor comes from a human donor in good health. The chain has TRBV20-1 and TRBJ2-1; D is unclear. This chain's CDR3 is CSAREAVGSYNEQFF. CDR3 bases: TGCAGTGCTAGAGAGGCCGTTGGCTCCTACAATGAGCAGTTCTTC.